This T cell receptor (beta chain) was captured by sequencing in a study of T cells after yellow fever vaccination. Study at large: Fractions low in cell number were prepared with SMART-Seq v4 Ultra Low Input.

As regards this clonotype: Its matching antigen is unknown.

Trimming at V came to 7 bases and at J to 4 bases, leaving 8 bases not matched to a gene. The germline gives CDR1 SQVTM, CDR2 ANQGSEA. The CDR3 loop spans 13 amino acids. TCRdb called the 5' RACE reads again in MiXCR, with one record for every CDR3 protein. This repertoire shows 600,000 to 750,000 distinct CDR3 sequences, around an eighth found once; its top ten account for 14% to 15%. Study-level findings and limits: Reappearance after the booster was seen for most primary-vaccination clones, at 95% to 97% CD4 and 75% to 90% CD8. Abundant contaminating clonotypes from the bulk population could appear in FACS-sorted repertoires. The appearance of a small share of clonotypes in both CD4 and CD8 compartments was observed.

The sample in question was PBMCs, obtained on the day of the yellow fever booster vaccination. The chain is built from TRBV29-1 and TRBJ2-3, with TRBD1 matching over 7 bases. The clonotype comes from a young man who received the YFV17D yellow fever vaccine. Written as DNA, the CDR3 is TGCAGCGGGGACGACAGGGCGGCAGATACGCAGTATTTT. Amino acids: CSGDDRAADTQYF.